The clone carrying this TCR beta chain appeared a single time. As yet, its antigen is unknown. V gave up 5 bases and J gave up 6 bases, with 13 bases separating them. There are 13 residues in the CDR3. The germline gives CDR1 SGHAT, CDR2 FQNNGV. This specimen comes from a study of cytomegalovirus exposure and HLA in healthy donors. Study-wide results and caveats: A cluster of highly shared sequence variants was likely a sequencing artifact. Later analysis identified about 15,000 TCR beta sequences associated with HLA alleles, using a false discovery rate threshold of 0.05. What TCR beta sequences reportedly achieved was accurate prediction of HLA-A and HLA-B alleles in most subjects.

Amplification used 60 Vbeta primers and 13 Jbeta primers. Produced via immunoSEQ multiplex PCR; TCRdb's table is partial and in-frame only. The table records roughly 120,000 clones, more than 60% of them present only once. Sequencing input: PBMCs. This chain connects TRBV11-2 to TRBJ1-2, with D tentatively TRBD1 (6 bases). This sequence was found in a woman aged 40 to 49 in good health and CMV-seronegative. The CDR3 sequence is CASSLTGGHGYTF. As DNA, the CDR3 is TGTGCCAGCAGCCTAACCGGGGGGCATGGCTACACCTTC.